These 30 T cell receptor beta chains came from one sample sequenced in a study of regulatory T cells in long-lasting Graves disease. Sample time point: newly diagnosed GD, antithyroid drugs for less than 3 months. RNA isolated from PBMCs was used to make the TCR library. Arm-PCR of CDR3 regions and iRepertoire HTBI primers were used to build TCR beta libraries. TCRdb redid the calling of the multiplex PCR reads with MiXCR, one entry per CDR3 protein. The sample records approximately 560,000 distinct CDR3 sequences, 16% being singletons. This same sample was also part of a study on T cells in Graves' hyperthyroidism and ophthalmopathy.

Material: peripheral blood mononuclear cells (PBMCs), obtained at new diagnosis, from a patient treated with antithyroid drugs. The receptors stem from a man between 18 and 29 years old with Graves disease.

Ten or more counts support this clonotype. V and J are TRBV7-3 and TRBJ2-2; TRBD1 is a possible D gene (5 bases). Deletions cut 5 bases from V and 0 bases from J, with 13 bases between. Germline V gives CDR1 SGHTA, CDR2 FQGTGA. The length of the CDR3 is 16 residues. CDR3 DNA: TGTGCCAGCAGCCCTCGTCAGGGTGCGAACACCGGGGAGCTGTTTTTT. This codes for CASSPRQGANTGELFF.

This sequence joins TRBV7-9 and TRBJ2-1; 8 nucleotides line up with TRBD2. V gave up 1 base and J gave up 2 bases; unmatched junction bases: 7. Germline-derived CDR1 and CDR2 are SEHNR and FQNEAQ (reference sequence). The CDR3 is 17 amino acids. The CDR3 reads CASSLDSSGSPYNEQFF. CDR3 coding DNA: TGTGCCAGCAGCTTAGATTCAAGCGGGAGCCCCTACAATGAGCAGTTCTTC.

This clonotype was seen at least ten times. The V and J genes are TRBV7-9 and TRBJ2-7; possibly TRBD2 for D (6 bases). The V and J ends lost 1 base and 5 bases respectively, with 18 bases between them. The length of the CDR3 is 16 residues. Germline values: CDR1 SEHNR, CDR2 FQNEAQ (reference sequence). The CDR3 loop is CASSLGHPGGLDEQYF. For the CDR3, the DNA is TGTGCCAGCAGCTTAGGACACCCCGGGGGTCTGGACGAGCAGTACTTC.

The V gene is TRBV12-3 or TRBV12-4, the J gene TRBJ2-1; 11 bases map to TRBD1. The CDR3 is 16 amino acids. The V gene end was trimmed by 5 bases and the J gene end by 5 bases; junction bases not matched to a gene: 8. CDR3 DNA sequence: TGTGCCAGCAGTCTTACGGACAGGGGGCAGGACAATGAGCAGTTCTTC. Its translation: CASSLTDRGQDNEQFF.

This clonotype was counted ten times or more. At one end the junction does not follow the germline gene, possibly because of a read error. The chain links TRBV2 to TRBJ2-7, with unresolved D. This CDR3 is built from 12 residues. Per germline, CDR1 SNHLY and CDR2 FYNNEI. The CDR3 DNA is TGTGCCAGCAGTTCCAAGGACCGAACGGATAACTTC. The encoded protein is CASSSKDRTDNF.

This clonotype came up many times. The rearrangement joins TRBV28 to TRBJ1-2; D unresolved. The V gene's germline CDR1 is MDHEN and CDR2 SYDVKM. Trimming took 3 bases from V and 5 from J, leaving 10 bases between them. The CDR3 covers 13 residues. CDR3 DNA sequence: TGTGCCAGCAGTTTGGGGAATGAGTATGGCTACACCTTC. Translating gives CASSLGNEYGYTF.

This clonotype showed up just a few times. The gene calls are TRBV27 and TRBJ2-1, with D possibly called TRBD1 or TRBD2 (5 bases each). The V end lost 8 bases, the J end lost 0 bases, and 17 bases lay between the germline ends. CDR3 size: 16 residues. Germline lookup yields CDR1 MNHEY and CDR2 SMNVEV (reference sequence). CDR3 nucleotide sequence: TGTGCCAGCTCAAAACCCGGGGCCAGCTCCTACAATGAGCAGTTCTTC. Amino acids: CASSKPGASSYNEQFF.

This clonotype occurred many times. The rearrangement uses TRBV12-3 or TRBV12-4 and TRBJ2-2; 7 positions agree with TRBD2. CDR3 size: 17 residues. The ends lost 2 bases at V and 1 base at J; junction bases unmatched: 7. Written as DNA, the CDR3 is TGTGCCAGCAGTTTACCCGCGCGGGAGTGGAACACCGGGGAGCTGTTTTTT. It codes for CASSLPAREWNTGELFF.

The chain has TRBV20-1 and TRBJ2-7; 9 nucleotides line up with TRBD2. Trimming at V came to 0 bases and at J to 1 base, leaving 10 bases not matched to a gene. CDR3 size: 17 residues. Looked up from germline, CDR1 is DFQATT and CDR2 is SNEGSKA (reference sequence). In DNA, the CDR3 is TGCAGTGCTAGAGATCCCTCCGCGGGGGGGGCGTCCTACGAGCAGTACTTC. This translates into CSARDPSAGGASYEQYF.

The chain combines TRBV7-3 with TRBJ2-3; D may be TRBD1 or TRBD2 (5 bases each). The V end was cut by 2 bases, the J end by 6 bases, with 21 bases between. Germline CDR1 and CDR2: SGHTA and FQGTGA. The CDR3 extends over 17 amino acids. CDR3 residues: CASSLGTGTTYWDTQYF. DNA of the CDR3: TGTGCCAGCAGCTTAGGGACCGGGACCACTTATTGGGATACGCAGTATTTT.

The V call is TRBV5-4, the J call TRBJ2-2; 15 bases are a match to TRBD2. The CDR3 is made up of 19 amino acids. CDR1 SGHNT and CDR2 YYREEE come from the germline V gene (reference sequence). V trimming: 3 bases; J trimming: 1 base; junction bases outside the gene matches: 7. DNA of the CDR3: TGTGCCAGCAGCTCGGGACTAGCGGGAGGCCATCGGAACACCGGGGAGCTGTTTTTT. Encoded protein: CASSSGLAGGHRNTGELFF.

This clonotype has just a few counts. V gene TRBV13 combines with J gene TRBJ2-2; no clear D gene. The germline CDR1 and CDR2 sequences are PRHDT and FYEKMQ (reference sequence). The V gene lost 8 bases and the J gene lost 4 bases, with 14 bases spanning the gap. This CDR3 is 14 amino acids long. The CDR3 spells CASESLMGTGELFF. In nucleotides, the CDR3 is TGTGCCAGCGAATCCCTCATGGGCACCGGGGAGCTGTTTTTT.

The rearrangement links TRBV5-1 to TRBJ2-1; possibly TRBD1 for D (6 bases). The CDR3 covers 17 residues. Deletions cut 0 bases from V and 2 bases from J, with 15 bases between. Per germline, CDR1 SGHRS and CDR2 YFSETQ. CDR3 coding DNA: TGCGCCAGCAGCTTGGTGACAGGAAGTGGGCCCTACAATGAGCAGTTCTTC. It yields the protein CASSLVTGSGPYNEQFF.

The rearrangement joins TRBV25-1 to TRBJ2-3; TRBD2 agrees at 7 bases. The CDR3 covers 16 residues. CDR1 is MGHDK, CDR2 SYGVNS, per germline. The trim removed 1 base at V and 6 bases at J, leaving 10 bases unmatched. The CDR3 coding sequence is TGTGCCAGCAGTGAATGGGGAGGGAGCCTCACGGATACGCAGTATTTT. Translated: CASSEWGGSLTDTQYF.

The table lists this clonotype with a few counts. The CDR3 reads CASPGDRGFYEQYF. In DNA, the CDR3 is TGCGCCAGCCCAGGAGACAGGGGATTTTACGAGCAGTACTTC. The rearrangement links TRBV5-1 to TRBJ2-7; TRBD1 aligns across 8 bases. Germline V gives CDR1 SGHRS, CDR2 YFSETQ. The CDR3 consists of 14 residues. V shed 7 bases and J 4 bases; nucleotides not matched to a gene: 10.

This clonotype was observed a single time. The rearrangement uses TRBV5-5 and TRBJ1-1, with D uncertain. The V end was cut by 3 bases, the J end by 0 bases, with 12 bases between. This CDR3 contains 15 residues. CDR1 SGHKS and CDR2 YYEKEE come from the germline V gene (reference sequence). The CDR3 is CASSSPGRMNTEAFF. The CDR3 nucleotides are TGTGCCAGCAGCTCCCCAGGACGGATGAACACTGAAGCTTTCTTT.

This clonotype was detected ten times or more. This rearrangement joins TRBV11-2 to TRBJ1-1; tentatively, D is TRBD1 (5 bases). Trimming took off 3 bases at V and 4 bases at J, with 6 bases between the two ends. Germline V gives CDR1 SGHAT, CDR2 FQNNGV. This CDR3 has 12 residues. CDR3 nucleotides: TGTGCCAGCAGCTTCAGGGTCACTGAAGCTTTCTTT. Translation gives CASSFRVTEAFF.

The chain couples TRBV20-1 to TRBJ2-7; maybe TRBD2 (7 bases). Germline assignment: CDR1 DFQATT and CDR2 SNEGSKA (reference sequence). The CDR3 totals 15 residues. V gave up 0 bases and J gave up 3 bases, with 15 bases separating them. The CDR3 loop reads CSARDRGGPLYEQYF. Written as DNA, the CDR3 is TGCAGTGCTAGAGATCGCGGGGGCCCTCTCTACGAGCAGTACTTC.

This clonotype was picked up many times. V and J are TRBV2 and TRBJ2-2; tentatively, D is TRBD1 or TRBD2 (5 bases each). Germline lookup yields CDR1 SNHLY and CDR2 FYNNEI. With 3 bases removed from V and 4 bases from J, the gap between germline ends came to 12 bases. This CDR3 is 15 amino acids long. CDR3 coding DNA: TGTGCCAGCAGTGAGCCCAGGGCGGGCACCGGGGAGCTGTTTTTT. It is translated as CASSEPRAGTGELFF. The complete variable domain, with remaining parts taken from reference TRBV2 and TRBJ2-2, reads EPEVTQTPSHQVTQMGQEVILRCVPISNHLYFYWYRQILGQKVEFLVSFYNNEISEKSEIFDDQFSVERPDGSNFTLKIRSTKLEDSAMYFCASSEPRAGTGELFFGEGSRLTVL.

This clonotype has at least ten counts. The gene calls are TRBV20-1 and TRBJ1-1; D may be TRBD1 (6 bases). The CDR3 loop spans 14 amino acids. V lost 6 bases and J 4 bases, leaving 18 bases between the germline ends. The germline CDR1 and CDR2 sequences are DFQATT and SNEGSKA (reference sequence). The CDR3 nucleotides are TGCAGTGCACACGATGGACAGTATCGCACTGAAGCTTTCTTT. It specifies CSAHDGQYRTEAFF.

This clonotype appeared many times. The CDR3 spells CASSRDRVHEQYF. For the CDR3, the DNA is TGTGCCAGCAGCCGGGACAGGGTCCACGAGCAGTACTTC. The chain employs TRBV3-1 and TRBJ2-7; 9 positions agree with TRBD1. After removal of 4 bases from V and 5 bases from J, the junction contained 3 bases not matched to a gene. Germline loops: CDR1 LGHDT, CDR2 YNNKEL (reference sequence). The CDR3 extends over 13 amino acids.

This clonotype was picked up many times. This chain connects TRBV20-1 to TRBJ2-2; D gene ambiguous. Germline CDR1 reads DFQATT; CDR2 reads SNEGSKA (reference sequence). The CDR3 contains 12 residues. Deletions cut 3 bases from V and 4 bases from J, with 6 bases between. CDR3 residues: CSASELTGELFF. DNA of the CDR3: TGCAGTGCTAGTGAGCTCACCGGGGAGCTGTTTTTT.

This clonotype was detected a few times. The gene calls are TRBV12-3 or TRBV12-4 and TRBJ2-1; 9 nucleotides agree with TRBD1. V shed 8 bases, J shed 7 bases, and the junction held 15 bases outside the gene matches. This CDR3 region has 16 residues. The CDR3 loop reads CASAETRQGGGNEQFF. The CDR3 DNA follows: TGTGCCAGCGCTGAAACGCGACAGGGGGGTGGTAATGAGCAGTTCTTC.

The CDR3 sequence is CSASWWERENNEQFF. CDR3 coding DNA: TGCAGTGCCTCATGGTGGGAGAGAGAAAACAATGAGCAGTTCTTC. This chain uses TRBV20-1 with TRBJ2-1; D might be TRBD2 (5 bases). Trimming shortened V by 6 bases and J by 5 bases, and 20 bases separated the two germline ends. The length of the CDR3 is 15 residues. CDR1 DFQATT and CDR2 SNEGSKA come from the germline V gene (reference sequence).

The genes are TRBV4-2 and TRBJ1-1; 7 nucleotides agree with TRBD1. The germline CDR1 and CDR2 sequences are LGHNA and YNFKEQ. V lost 0 bases, J lost 2 bases, and 3 bases stayed unmatched. The CDR3 covers 15 residues. The CDR3 reads CASSQDGTANTEAFF. CDR3 nucleotide sequence: TGTGCCAGCAGCCAAGATGGGACAGCTAACACTGAAGCTTTCTTT.

The sample holds a few counts of this clonotype. The CDR3 protein is CASSWPISGDKNTEAFF. DNA for the CDR3: TGCGCCAGCAGCTGGCCCATATCGGGGGATAAGAACACTGAAGCTTTCTTT. This sequence joins TRBV5-1 and TRBJ1-1; a possible D gene is TRBD1 (5 bases). With 3 bases removed from V and 1 base from J, the gap between germline ends came to 19 bases. CDR3 length: 17 residues. Germline CDR1 and CDR2: SGHRS and YFSETQ.

The gene calls are TRBV15 and TRBJ2-1; 10 positions agree with TRBD2. Germline lookup yields CDR1 LNHNV and CDR2 YYDKDF (reference sequence). This CDR3 has 15 amino acids. The V segment lost 6 bases and the J segment 7 bases; nucleotides outside the gene matches: 9. CDR3 loop: CATSRGNSGRNEQFF. The CDR3 DNA is TGTGCCACCAGTCGAGGGAATAGCGGGAGGAATGAGCAGTTCTTC.

The J gene is TRBJ2-5, the V gene TRBV28, with 8 bases matching TRBD2. Germline V CDR1 and CDR2: MDHEN, SYDVKM. V was clipped by 7 bases and J by 5 bases; unmatched bases: 3. This CDR3 comprises 12 residues. CDR3 DNA: TGTGCCAGCACCCGGGGGGGGGAGACCCAGTACTTC. Translating it yields CASTRGGETQYF.

This clonotype has at least ten counts. This chain connects TRBV27 to TRBJ1-5; 8 nucleotides align to TRBD1. The CDR3 is 14 amino acids. CDR1 and CDR2 from the germline V gene are MNHEY and SMNVEV (reference sequence). Trimming removed 4 bases from V and 2 bases from J; junction bases left unmatched: 1. The CDR3: CASSSTGGNQPQHF. The CDR3 DNA is TGTGCCAGCAGTTCGACAGGGGGCAATCAGCCCCAGCATTTT.

This clonotype was seen a handful of times. The V and J genes are TRBV7-8 and TRBJ1-5; TRBD1 is a possible D gene (6 bases). The CDR3 has 15 amino acids. Germline values: CDR1 SGHVS, CDR2 FQNEAQ. Trimming removed 4 bases at V and 1 base at J, with 11 bases between. This CDR3 is CASSWQQGSNQPQHF. In DNA form, the CDR3 reads TGTGCCAGCAGCTGGCAACAGGGAAGCAATCAGCCCCAGCATTTT.